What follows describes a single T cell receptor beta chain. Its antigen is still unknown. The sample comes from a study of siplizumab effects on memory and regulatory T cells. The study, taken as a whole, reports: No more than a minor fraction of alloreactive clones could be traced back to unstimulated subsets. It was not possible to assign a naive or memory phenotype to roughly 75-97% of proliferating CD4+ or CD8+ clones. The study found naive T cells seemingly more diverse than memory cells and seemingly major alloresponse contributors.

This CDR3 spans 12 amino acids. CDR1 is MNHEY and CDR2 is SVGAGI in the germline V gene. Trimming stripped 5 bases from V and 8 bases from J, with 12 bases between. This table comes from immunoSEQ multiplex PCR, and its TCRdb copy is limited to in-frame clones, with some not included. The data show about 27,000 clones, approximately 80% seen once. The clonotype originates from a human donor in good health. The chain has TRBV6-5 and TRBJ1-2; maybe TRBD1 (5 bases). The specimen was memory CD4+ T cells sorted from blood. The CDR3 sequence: CASSTVRGGYTF. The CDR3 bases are TGTGCCAGCAGTACGGTGCGGGGGGGCTACACCTTC.